The present entry profiles one TCR beta chain with its context. The germline gives CDR1 MNHEY, CDR2 SVGAGI. J lost 3 bases, V lost 5 bases, and 4 bases had no gene match. CDR3 length: 14 residues. The data stem from a study of cytomegalovirus exposure and HLA in healthy donors. Primers included in the PCR were 60 Vbeta and 13 Jbeta primers. Using immunoSEQ multiplex PCR, the repertoire was profiled, and TCRdb retains in-frame clones only, with some absent. The sample consists of 65,000 to 75,000 clones, around 80% of them appearing once. The chain carries TRBV6-5 and TRBJ2-1, with 7 bases identical to TRBD2. Sequencing used PBMCs. The receptor was isolated from a man aged 45-65 years in good health and CMV-seronegative. In DNA form, the CDR3 reads TGTGCCAGCAGTAGGCGGGAGAGCTACAATGAGCAGTTCTTC. It is translated as CASSRRESYNEQFF.